This T cell receptor beta chain was identified in a study of identifying expanded T cells in peripheral blood. The V segment lost 6 bases and the J segment 2 bases; nucleotides outside the gene matches: 1. Germline CDR1 SQVTM, CDR2 ANQGSEA. This CDR3 spans 12 amino acids. For this clone: Its antigen is as yet unknown.

Clones were sequenced by immunoSEQ multiplex PCR, and TCRdb holds only the in-frame ones, with some missing. Of fewer than 130,000 clones listed, around 88% are singletons. Findings of the study overall: Over around two and four weeks, about 15 and 19 clones changed, versus around 1.3 between replicates.

The sequencing input was blood. The gene calls are TRBV29-1 and TRBJ1-5; 7 nucleotides match TRBD1. The receptor comes from a person between 18 and 70 years old in good health. The CDR3 sequence is CSVGQGNQPQHF. Here the CDR3 DNA reads TGCAGCGTCGGACAGGGCAATCAGCCCCAGCATTTT.